This record covers a single T cell receptor (beta chain). Its antigen is unidentified. This sample stems from a study of OX40 agonist ivuxolimab in advanced cancers. Overall study: Dose-escalation patients' cancers were hepatocellular carcinoma, melanoma, renal cell or head and neck cancer.

Study-level findings and limits: A proportion of nonresponders additionally exhibited low normalized T-cell clonal expansion. The authors did not determine the antigen specificity of the expanded peripheral T cells. At 0.1 to 3.0 mg/kg and by week 6, clonal expansion occurred in CD4+ and CD8+ blood T cells.

This table comes from immunoSEQ multiplex PCR, and its TCRdb copy is limited to in-frame clones, with some not included. The profile shows some 94,000 clones, 91% of them singletons. Germline V gene sequence: CDR1 SGHNT, CDR2 YENEEA. The V and J ends lost 1 base and 4 bases respectively, with 19 bases between them. The CDR3 is 17 residues long. Sequences were derived from CD4+ or CD8+ T cells sorted from blood, sampled in a trial of the OX40 agonist ivuxolimab. The J gene is TRBJ2-5, the V gene TRBV11-3; maybe TRBD2 (7 bases). The TCR sequence derives from an adult with an advanced solid tumor such as melanoma, head and neck, liver or kidney cancer. This CDR3 reads CASSLGLQRGGRETQYF. CDR3 sequence (DNA): TGTGCCAGCAGCTTAGGTCTCCAGAGGGGGGGGCGAGAGACCCAGTACTTC.